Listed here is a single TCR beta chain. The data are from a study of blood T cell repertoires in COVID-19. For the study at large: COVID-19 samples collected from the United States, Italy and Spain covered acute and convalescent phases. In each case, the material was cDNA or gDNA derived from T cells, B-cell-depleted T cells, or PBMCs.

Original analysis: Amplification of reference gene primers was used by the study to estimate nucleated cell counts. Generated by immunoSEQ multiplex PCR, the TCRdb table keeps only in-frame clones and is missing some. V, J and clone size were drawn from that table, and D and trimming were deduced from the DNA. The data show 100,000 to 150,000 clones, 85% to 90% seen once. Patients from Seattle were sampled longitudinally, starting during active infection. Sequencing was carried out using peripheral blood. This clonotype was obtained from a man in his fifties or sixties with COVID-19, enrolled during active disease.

CDR3 in amino acids: CASSPEEWGDGYTF. CDR3 nucleotides: TGTGCCAGCAGTCCTGAAGAGTGGGGGGATGGCTACACCTTC. The V gene is TRBV2, the J gene TRBJ1-2, with D possibly being TRBD1 (5 bases). Trimming stripped 5 bases from V and 6 bases from J, with 16 bases between. The CDR3 contains 14 residues. Germline V gene sequence: CDR1 SNHLY, CDR2 FYNNEI.